The source of this TCR beta chain is a study of blood T cells in healthy people across ages. Study-wide findings and caveats: Older individuals had lower TCR beta diversity per million T cells (the decline was roughly linear).

Total RNA was isolated from each sample in quantities of at least 6 micrograms. The authors ran a second PCR of roughly 6 to 12 cycles using a sample-barcoded 5' primer and a J-beta primer mix. Template switching added a 12-random-nucleotide identifier to every cDNA molecule. Each CDR3 protein is one row after TCRdb ran MiXCR on the 5' RACE reads. The data contain hundreds of thousands of distinct CDR3 sequences, 21% of them singletons. As for this clonotype: Its target is unknown.

Germline lookup yields CDR1 MDHEN and CDR2 SYDVKM. After removal of 6 bases from V and 4 bases from J, the junction contained 9 bases not matched to a gene. This CDR3 region has 15 residues. The chain employs TRBV28 and TRBJ1-2; 9 positions agree with TRBD1. Sequenced: blood. The TCR sequence derives from a man between 65 and 80 years old in good health. The CDR3 is CASRQDRGPFYGYTF. The DNA for the CDR3 is TGTGCCAGCAGACAGGACAGGGGACCGTTCTATGGCTACACCTTC.